This TCR beta chain was sequenced during a study of neurological immune-mediated disorders. With V trimmed by 10 bases and J by 8 bases, 4 bases remained unmatched. The CDR3 length is 12 residues. CDR1 ENHRY and CDR2 SYGVKD come from the germline V gene. It was by 5'RACE with 10-nucleotide random UMIs that the cDNA was made. From the 5' RACE reads, TCRdb called clonotypes with MiXCR, one entry per CDR3 protein. The repertoire holds approximately 87,000 distinct CDR3 sequences, with about 14% as singletons. Study-level findings and limits: HTLV-1-associated myelopathy ranked highest for TCR clonal expansion and multiple sclerosis lowest, beneath healthy controls. Subjects shared no identical expanded-clone CDR3 amino acid sequences, suggesting private TCR-beta repertoires in all groups.

Among the participants, healthy controls were blood bank volunteers in Maryland, USA. This clonotype has a count of ten or more. Its antigen is unidentified. This clonotype originated in a woman in her forties or fifties in good health. Sequencing used PBMCs. The chain couples TRBV10-3 to TRBJ1-6; 8 nucleotides line up with TRBD1. The CDR3 DNA sequence: TGTGCCAGCGGGACAGGTGATTCACCCCTCCACTTT. Its protein product is CASGTGDSPLHF.